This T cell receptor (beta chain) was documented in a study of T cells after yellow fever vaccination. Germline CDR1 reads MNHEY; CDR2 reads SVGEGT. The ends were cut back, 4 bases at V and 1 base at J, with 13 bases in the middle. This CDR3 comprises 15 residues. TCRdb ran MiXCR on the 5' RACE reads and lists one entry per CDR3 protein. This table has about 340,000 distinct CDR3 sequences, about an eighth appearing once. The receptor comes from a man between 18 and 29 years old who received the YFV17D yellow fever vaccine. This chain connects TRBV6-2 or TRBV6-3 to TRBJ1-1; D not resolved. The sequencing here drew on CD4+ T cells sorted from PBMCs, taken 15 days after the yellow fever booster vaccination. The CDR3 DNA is TGTGCCAGCAGTTTTTCTACAGCCCCGAACACTGAAGCTTTCTTT. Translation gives CASSFSTAPNTEAFF.